This TCR beta chain was found in a study of T cells expressing NK-cell markers. Study overall: Seropositivity for HCMV was found in most of the eight sequenced donors, with one seronegative.

Concerning this clonotype itself: Its antigen is undetermined.

Study-wide points: CD8+ T cells in over five donors included dominant NKG2C+ clonotypes at about 1.0-7.5%.

Looked up from germline, CDR1 is MNHNS and CDR2 is SASEGT. The CDR3 length is 17 residues. Synthesis of TCR beta cDNA relied on 5'RACE template switching carrying UMIs. TCRdb reprocessed the 5' RACE reads and reports one entry per CDR3 protein, with no DNA. The ten most abundant clones cover roughly 18% of a sample with around 100,000 distinct CDR3 sequences. The chain carries TRBV6-1 and TRBJ2-7; lacking DNA, the TRBD2 call made by TCRdb goes unchecked. The sequence derives from a woman aged 18 to 69 in good health. The sequencing sample was made of blood T cells: a sorted CD56 or NKG2C T cell subset, CD4+ or CD8+ T cells, or bulk PBMC T cells (not recorded which). The CDR3 loop is CASSAGLAGLGVYEQYF.